The T cell receptor (beta chain) described here comes from a study of a mutant IDH1 vaccine in newly diagnosed glioma. Background on the study: Standard pretreatment was either radiotherapy, temozolomide, or, for most, radiochemotherapy with temozolomide.

In regard to this clone: Its antigen is not identified.

This CDR3 has 13 amino acids. Germline CDR1 reads MNHNS; CDR2 reads SASEGT. Trimming stripped 2 bases from V and 0 bases from J, with 4 bases between. Time point noted: week 5, during vaccination. Each dose delivered 300 ug of mutant IDH1 20-mer peptide subcutaneously with imiquimod. The table came from immunoSEQ multiplex PCR; TCRdb's copy has only in-frame clones and leaves some out. The sample holds tens of thousands of clones, over 75% seen once. The sequence derives from a woman in her forties or fifties with glioma. The chain couples TRBV6-1 to TRBJ1-1; D not certain. The starting material was PBMCs, obtained from a glioma patient whose treatment included an IDH1 peptide vaccine. The CDR3 DNA reads TGTGCCAGCAGTGAACGATTGAACACTGAAGCTTTCTTT. Amino acid sequence: CASSERLNTEAFF.